These T cell receptor beta chains were read from a single sample in a study of blood T cell repertoires in COVID-19. Sequencing used immunoSEQ multiplex PCR; TCRdb keeps in-frame clones, though not all of them. The repertoire holds about 220,000 clones, around 83% seen once, with about 1.3% in the top ten. Sequencing was done on a sample of PBMCs or T cells enriched from blood (not recorded which). The receptors shown here come from a woman in her forties with acute COVID-19. CDR3s include the opening cysteine and the closing phenylalanine or tryptophan. Fields, in order: clone size, J gene, V gene, D gene, CDR3 protein, CDR3 DNA. The D gene is left open where the match is weak. Where a row states a size, it is once, few, many or the class of an expanded clone; other rows omit it.

.,TRBJ1-5,TRBV27,.,CASSPEDSNQPQHF,TGTGCCAGCAGTCCCGAGGATAGCAATCAGCCCCAGCATTTT
once,TRBJ2-7,TRBV5-1,TRBD1,CASNRDRALEQYF,TGCGCCAGCAACCGGGACAGGGCCCTCGAGCAGTACTTC
.,TRBJ2-7,TRBV19,.,CASSPRGVAYEQYF,TGTGCCAGTAGTCCCAGGGGGGTGGCCTACGAGCAGTACTTC
.,TRBJ2-1,TRBV5-1,TRBD2,CASSQGLAGEEQFF,TGCGCCAGCAGCCAAGGACTAGCGGGTGAAGAGCAGTTCTTC
.,TRBJ1-4,TRBV4-3,.,CASSQDVGRGRVGEKLFF,TGCGCCAGCAGCCAAGATGTGGGGCGGGGCAGGGTTGGGGAAAAACTGTTTTTT
many,TRBJ1-1,TRBV29-1,TRBD1,CSGGQGTEAFF,TGCAGCGGGGGACAGGGCACTGAAGCTTTCTTT
few,TRBJ2-7,TRBV10-3,TRBD2,CAISSTSRSYEQYF,TGTGCCATCAGTTCGACTAGCAGGAGCTACGAGCAGTACTTC
.,TRBJ1-5,TRBV28,.,CASSTGTLHQPQHF,TGTGCCAGCAGTACCGGGACTCTTCATCAGCCCCAGCATTTT
once,TRBJ2-3,TRBV7-8,TRBD1,CASSAVTGWSDTQYF,TGTGCCAGCAGCGCAGTGACAGGGTGGTCAGATACGCAGTATTTT
.,TRBJ2-7,TRBV15,TRBD1,CATSREGQGSYEQYF,TGTGCCACCAGCAGAGAGGGACAGGGGTCCTACGAGCAGTACTTC
.,TRBJ1-1,TRBV28,TRBD1,CASSANRGWNTEAFF,TGTGCCAGCAGTGCCAACAGGGGATGGAACACTGAAGCTTTCTTT
once,TRBJ1-5,TRBV19,.,CASSMFSGHPGNQPQHF,TGTGCCAGTAGTATGTTTAGTGGACACCCCGGCAATCAGCCCCAGCATTTT
once,TRBJ2-4,TRBV5-6,.,CASSLVGLAAKNIQYF,TGTGCCAGCAGCTTGGTGGGTCTAGCAGCCAAAAACATTCAGTACTTC
.,TRBJ1-1,TRBV7-9,.,CASSPSGMGTEAFF,TGTGCCAGCAGCCCATCAGGGATGGGCACTGAAGCTTTCTTT
once,TRBJ2-2,TRBV19,TRBD1,CASRYRGGSGELFF,TGTGCCAGTAGATACAGGGGCGGTAGCGGGGAGCTGTTTTTT
.,TRBJ1-2,TRBV5-4,TRBD1,CASSRPGQGSNYGYTF,TGTGCCAGCAGCCGACCGGGACAGGGATCTAACTATGGCTACACCTTC
.,TRBJ2-7,TRBV27,TRBD2,CASGRGYEQYF,TGTGCCAGCGGGCGGGGGTACGAGCAGTACTTC
.,TRBJ2-7,TRBV5-7,TRBD1,CASSPDRAVFEQYF,TGTGCCAGCAGCCCTGACAGGGCGGTTTTCGAGCAGTACTTC
.,TRBJ2-3,TRBV2,.,CASSEGRGGTDTQYF,TGTGCCAGCAGCGAAGGGCGGGGAGGCACAGATACGCAGTATTTT
.,TRBJ1-3,TRBV12-3/TRBV12-4,.,CASAGNTIYF,TGTGCCTCAGCTGGAAACACCATATATTTT
.,TRBJ2-1,TRBV30,TRBD2,CAWSVGLTSGHNEQFF,TGTGCCTGGAGTGTAGGGTTGACTAGCGGACACAATGAGCAGTTCTTC
.,TRBJ2-1,TRBV19,TRBD2,CASSIHGTKINEQFF,TGTGCCAGTAGTATCCACGGGACTAAGATCAATGAGCAGTTCTTC
.,TRBJ2-5,TRBV28,.,CAQVLETQYF,TGTGCACAGGTACTTGAGACCCAGTACTTC
.,TRBJ1-5,TRBV23-1,TRBD1,CASSQSEGGNNQPQHF,TGCGCCAGCAGTCAGTCAGAAGGGGGCAACAATCAGCCCCAGCATTTT
.,TRBJ1-6,TRBV20-1,TRBD1,CSASTGQGLYNSPLHF,TGCAGTGCTAGTACGGGACAGGGCCTCTATAATTCACCCCTCCACTTT
.,TRBJ1-1,TRBV2,.,CASSAEGHYTEAFF,TGTGCCAGCAGTGCTGAGGGACACTACACTGAAGCTTTCTTT
.,TRBJ2-3,TRBV9,TRBD1,CASSRGQGADTQYF,TGTGCCAGCAGCAGGGGACAGGGGGCAGATACGCAGTATTTT
.,TRBJ1-5,TRBV19,.,CASSNGDRQPQHF,TGTGCCAGTAGTAACGGGGATCGGCAGCCCCAGCATTTT
.,TRBJ1-2,TRBV28,TRBD1,CASSPPSPDRSLYGYTF,TGTGCCAGCAGTCCACCTTCACCGGACAGGAGCCTCTATGGCTACACCTTC
.,TRBJ1-3,TRBV6-6,.,CASSYLSLTSGNTIYF,TGTGCCAGCAGTTACTTGAGCCTTACCTCTGGAAACACCATATATTTT
.,TRBJ1-4,TRBV30,.,CAWGLREKLFF,TGTGCCTGGGGGTTGAGGGAAAAACTGTTTTTT
.,TRBJ2-1,TRBV5-8,TRBD2,CASSLLGGSGSYNEQFF,TGTGCCAGCAGCTTGCTGGGCGGGAGTGGGTCCTACAATGAGCAGTTCTTC
.,TRBJ2-3,TRBV5-1,.,CASSLSFGTPTTTDTQYF,TGCGCCAGCAGCCTATCTTTCGGGACTCCAACTACCACAGATACGCAGTATTTT
.,TRBJ1-2,TRBV3-1/TRBV3-2,.,CASSQGKDLGGGGLGYGYTF,TGTGCCAGCAGCCAAGGTAAGGACCTAGGAGGGGGGGGGCTTGGCTATGGCTACACCTTC
many,TRBJ2-2,TRBV2,.,CASSDLGGFAGELFF,TGTGCCAGCAGTGACCTCGGAGGTTTCGCCGGGGAGCTGTTTTTT
.,TRBJ1-5,TRBV27,.,CASSRQAGNQPQHF,TGTGCCAGCAGCCGACAGGCTGGCAATCAGCCCCAGCATTTT
once,TRBJ2-1,TRBV27,.,CASRSPSYNEQFF,TGTGCCAGCAGGAGTCCCTCCTACAATGAGCAGTTCTTC
.,TRBJ2-7,TRBV11-2,TRBD2,CASSLAAGVYEQYF,TGTGCCAGCAGCTTAGCGGCGGGAGTTTACGAGCAGTACTTC